This T cell receptor (beta chain) stems from a study of T cell responses to AZD1222 COVID-19 vaccine. Germline CDR1 reads MNHEY; CDR2 reads SMNVEV (reference sequence). CDR3 length: 17 residues. With 5 bases clipped from V and 0 bases from J, the junction kept 13 bases outside the gene matches. Assay: immunoSEQ multiplex PCR; the TCRdb copy retains only in-frame clones and omits some. The sample lists about 110,000 clones, 85% to 90% seen once, with approximately 8.1% in the top ten. The chain employs TRBV27 and TRBJ2-7; the match to TRBD1 covers 7 bases. This specimen consisted of peripheral blood, obtained on day 0 of AZD1222 vaccination. This TCR was recovered from an adult in good health. The CDR3 loop is CASSQSLGQTSSYEQYF. In nucleotides, the CDR3 is TGTGCCAGCAGTCAATCCCTGGGACAGACGAGCTCCTACGAGCAGTACTTC.